The clone carrying this T cell receptor (beta chain) was counted ten times or more. Template material for amplifying TCR beta CDR3 regions consisted of RNA transcripts. The TCR CDR3 was amplified in a first-round RT-PCR using the HTBI primer set. TCRdb called the multiplex PCR reads again in MiXCR, with one record for every CDR3 protein. Of fewer than 350,000 distinct CDR3 sequences detected, roughly 13% appear once; the ten largest clones hold roughly 7.9%. This sample was taken from a study of T cells in Graves' hyperthyroidism and ophthalmopathy. Germline CDR1 GTSNPN, CDR2 SVGIG (reference sequence). Trimming took off 2 bases at V and 1 base at J, with 6 bases between the two ends. The CDR3 covers 13 residues.

This chain connects TRBV30 to TRBJ1-5; no firm D call. This receptor was obtained from a middle-aged woman with Graves' hyperthyroidism. The source material was blood. CDR3 sequence (DNA): TGTGCCTGGAGTCCCGACAGCAATCAGCCCCAGCATTTT. As protein: CAWSPDSNQPQHF. Looking up the rest from reference TRBV30 and TRBJ1-5 gives the full variable domain: SQTIHQWPATLVQPVGSPLSLECTVEGTSNPNLYWYRQAAGRGLQLLFYSVGIGQISSEVPQNLSASRPQDRQFILSSKKLLLSDSGFYLCAWSPDSNQPQHFGDGTRLSIL.